The 9 T cell receptor beta chains below come from one sample, sequenced in a study of blood T cell dynamics during melanoma immunotherapy. The repertoire was sequenced with immunoSEQ multiplex PCR; TCRdb's copy has only in-frame clones and lacks some. The sample has some 11,000 clones, just under 85% seen once. Time point given: pre-treatment baseline. This specimen was blood, taken from a patient treated with checkpoint blockade. These receptors all come from a human donor with melanoma.

This clone was seen a handful of times. This chain connects TRBV6-5 to TRBJ2-1; TRBD2 matches at 7 bases. The CDR3 length is 16 residues. Germline CDR1 and CDR2: MNHEY and SVGAGI. Unmatched junction bases numbered 10, after V lost 0 bases and J lost 8 bases. The CDR3 bases are TGTGCCAGCAGTTACTCGCACACCGGGACTAAAGATGAGCAGTTCTTC. This encodes CASSYSHTGTKDEQFF.

This clone appeared once. The chain recombines TRBV2 with TRBJ2-7; the match to TRBD1 covers 8 bases. Germline CDR1 and CDR2: SNHLY and FYNNEI. The CDR3 spans 15 residues. V was clipped by 4 bases and J by 5 bases; unmatched bases: 10. The CDR3 here is CASSVFGQGSNEQYF. DNA of the CDR3: TGTGCCAGCAGTGTTTTCGGACAGGGCTCGAACGAGCAGTACTTC.

The J gene is TRBJ1-1, the V gene TRBV19, with TRBD1 identical over 8 bases. V gave up 4 bases and J gave up 4 bases; unmatched junction bases: 5. Germline assignment: CDR1 LNHDA and CDR2 SQIVND (reference sequence). The CDR3 length is 14 residues. The CDR3: CASSTQGAVTEAFF. Here the CDR3 DNA reads TGTGCCAGTAGTACCCAGGGGGCGGTCACTGAAGCTTTCTTT.

DNA for the CDR3: TGTGCCAGCAGCTTAACAGGGATCAACGAGCAGTACTTC. Translation gives CASSLTGINEQYF. The chain carries TRBV11-1 and TRBJ2-7, with D perhaps TRBD1 (6 bases). V dropped 2 bases and J dropped 5 bases, with 10 bases sitting between them. This CDR3 comprises 13 residues. CDR1 SGHAT and CDR2 FQDESV come from the germline V gene (reference sequence).

This CDR3 reads CASSLFKEDTQYF. DNA for the CDR3: TGTGCCAGCAGCTTGTTTAAGGAGGATACGCAGTATTTT. The chain employs TRBV5-5 and TRBJ2-3; no clear D gene. V was pared by 1 base and J by 6 bases, with 9 bases between. Germline V CDR1 and CDR2: SGHKS, YYEKEE (reference sequence). This CDR3 contains 13 residues.

The chain is built from TRBV7-3 and TRBJ1-2; D is unclear. V was cut by 2 bases and J by 4 bases, with 14 bases left in between. The CDR3 runs to 15 residues. CDR1 and CDR2 (germline): SGHTA, FQGTGA. The DNA for the CDR3 is TGTGCCAGCAGCTTAGCGACCACAGCCCTCTATGGCTACACCTTC. It codes for CASSLATTALYGYTF. Supplemented by reference TRBV7-3 and TRBJ1-2, the full variable domain reads GAGVSQTPSNKVTEKGKYVELRCDPISGHTALYWYRQSLGQGPEFLIYFQGTGAADDSGLPNDRFFAVRPEGSVSTLKIQRTERGDSAVYLCASSLATTALYGYTFGSGTRLTVV.

The chain recombines TRBV7-6 with TRBJ2-7, with 8 bases identical to TRBD2. This CDR3 spans 15 amino acids. Germline trimming cut 1 base from V and 6 bases from J; bases unmatched to any gene: 8. Germline CDR1 SGHVS, CDR2 FNYEAQ. The CDR3 sequence: CASSLGGGAGGEQYF. The CDR3 DNA is TGTGCCAGCAGCTTAGGTGGGGGTGCGGGAGGCGAGCAGTACTTC.

This sequence joins TRBV5-5 and TRBJ2-5; 11 bases match TRBD2. The J segment lost 1 base and the V segment lost 0 bases, leaving 5 bases of the junction unmatched. The CDR3 consists of 17 residues. Per germline, CDR1 SGHKS and CDR2 YYEKEE (reference sequence). The CDR3 here is CASSLARGLAAQETQYF. CDR3 coding DNA: TGTGCCAGCAGCTTGGCCAGGGGACTAGCGGCCCAAGAGACCCAGTACTTC.

This clone was seen a handful of times. The rearrangement joins TRBV4-2 to TRBJ2-7, with D tentatively TRBD2 (5 bases). The CDR3 runs to 14 residues. V was pared by 0 bases and J by 10 bases, with 16 bases between. In germline, CDR1 is LGHNA, CDR2 YNFKEQ. For the CDR3, the DNA is TGTGCCAGCAGCCAAGATCGTATTGGGAGTCAACAGTACTTC. Amino acid sequence: CASSQDRIGSQQYF.